Included here is one T cell receptor beta chain sequence, with context. Its antigen is unidentified. J was trimmed by 4 bases and V by 2 bases; bases with no gene match: 5. Germline V CDR1 and CDR2: SEHNR, FQNEAQ (reference sequence). This CDR3 spans 15 amino acids. This sample was taken from a study of cytomegalovirus exposure and HLA in healthy donors. Overall study findings and caveats: In vitro confirmation showed three CMV-associated chains to be CMV antigen specific. Cytomegalovirus-associated status was assigned to 164 TCR beta chains.

Data came from immunoSEQ multiplex PCR; TCRdb stores just in-frame clones and leaves some out. This table has some 68,000 clones, around 97% appearing once. Sample: PBMCs. The rearrangement uses TRBV7-9 and TRBJ1-2, with TRBD1 matching over 9 bases. The TCR was taken from a young man in good health and CMV-seronegative. The CDR3 DNA reads as TGTGCCAGCAGCTTACCCGTGACAGGGGGCTATGGCTACACCTTC. It specifies CASSLPVTGGYGYTF.